This TCR beta chain was retrieved from a study of T cells after yellow fever vaccination (dated by TCRdb to the late 2010s). General notes on the study: The SMART-Seq v4 Ultra Low Input RNA kit was used to prepare libraries from fractions with low cell numbers. To follow T-cell clones before and after primary and booster YFV17D yellow fever vaccination, bulk TCR alpha and beta repertoires were sequenced over time. Two healthy male donors, one aged 18 to 30 and one aged 30 to 40 years, made up the cohort. Blood samples were taken at several timepoints before and after primary and secondary immunization, and bulk PBMC replicates and cell subsets were isolated.

This clonotype was seen at least ten times. Its antigen is unknown. There are no base qualities to consult, and no much larger clone falls within one base. The treatment or condition label on this specimen signifies: live attenuated yellow fever vaccine strain. A standard Ficoll-Paque protocol was used to isolate PBMCs from peripheral blood. CD4 and CD8 T-cell fractions were isolated with Dynabeads CD4 and CD8 positive selection kits. TriZol was used to extract RNA from bulk PBMCs, CD4 and CD8 fractions, and dextramer-positive and dextramer-negative fractions. The germline ends are 11 bases apart after V is trimmed by 4 bases and J by 11 bases. Including cysteine and phenylalanine, the CDR3 has 12 amino acids. Of all the DNA, just the CDR3 is kept, 36 bases in frame from base 1. The CDR1 and CDR2 encoded by the germline V gene are MGHRA and YSYEKL. Sequencing relied on an Illumina NovaSeq 6000. TCR cDNA was synthesized by 5'RACE template switching, through which a universal primer site and unique molecular identifiers were introduced. Priming for cDNA synthesis came from both the TCR alpha and TCR beta constant segments. Library amplification used two PCR steps, and the second PCR step added sample barcodes and sequencing adapters. Libraries were sequenced on Illumina HiSeq 2500 (2x100 bp) or NovaSeq (2x150 bp). As for the original processing: MIGEC was used to demultiplex reads and collapse the reads into UMI consensus sequences, and MiXCR was used for V(D)J alignment. Clonotypes responding to the vaccine were identified with edgeR on replicate PBMC samples, with the criteria of FDR below 0.01 and a log2 fold change above 5 up to day 15. CD4 or CD8 identity was assigned to each bulk clonotype according to whether the clonotype was present at higher abundance in the sequenced CD4 repertoire or the sequenced CD8 repertoire. TCRdb redid the processing of the public reads, applying fastp at Q25 and MiXCR, and retained in-frame beta chains. Entries are consolidated by CDR3 protein sequence, retaining the most common genes and DNA. The V and J calls and clone size are TCRdb's, not the authors'. The sample data list some 200,000 distinct CDR3 sequences, and approximately 3% of these were observed just once. The leading ten clones occupy 3.2% of the sample.

Findings and caveats that apply to the study as a whole: A small share of clonotypes was detected in both CD4 and CD8 compartments, with the overlap likely arising from convergent recombination. Computational filtering was needed because FACS-sorted repertoires could contain abundant contaminating clonotypes from the bulk population. Most clones expanded after primary vaccination (96% of CD4 and 88% of CD8) were re-detected after the booster, suggesting that broad memory maintenance occurred. Compared with the primary T-cell response, the secondary T-cell response was weaker but faster, peaking on day 5 rather than day 15. Because only a couple of donors were included in the study, the extent to which the findings can be generalized is limited.

Recombination linked TRBV4-1 to TRBJ2-2, with the D gene not clear enough to name. Sample: CD4+ T cells sorted from PBMCs, taken 10 days after the yellow fever booster vaccination. This receptor was identified in a young man who received the YFV17D yellow fever vaccine. The DNA sequence follows: TGCGCCAGCAGCCGTGGACGTCTCGAGCTGTTTTTT. This codes for CASSRGRLELFF.